The text below deals with one T cell receptor beta chain. What antigen it recognizes has not been identified. No much larger clonotype is one base removed from it; base qualities were not supplied. The immunoSEQ Assay, a bias-controlled multiplex PCR, was used to amplify TCRbeta CDR3 regions from genomic DNA. Turning to the authors' computational methods: Within the assay, amplification of reference gene primers was used to estimate how many nucleated cells each sample contained. To quantify the absolute abundance of each unique TCRbeta CDR3 rearrangement, sequence reads were collapsed and filtered. For each sample, productive Simpson clonality was calculated as the square root of Simpson's diversity index across productive rearrangements. Held by TCRdb, this immuneACCESS table contains in-frame sequences only and omits some clones. Under half of the omission traces to an unresolved V gene where checked; the cause of the rest is unknown. V and J calls and clone size are given by that table; D and trimming were obtained from the DNA. The sample has 110,000 to 150,000 clones on record, 70% to 90% of them singletons. The biggest ten clones account for about 3.2% of the sample.

Whole blood was collected in K2EDTA tubes by collaborating institutions according to the institutions' own protocols. For TCRbeta analysis, collaborators shipped samples as frozen whole blood, isolated PBMCs, or DNA extracted from either of those sample types. This entry is derived from a study of blood T cell repertoires in COVID-19 (TCRdb year 2020). Study-level background: Samples covering the acute and convalescent phases of COVID-19 were provided by collaborators in the United States, Italy and Spain. The prospective study material was composed of cDNA or gDNA derived from T cells, B-cell-depleted T cells, or PBMCs. The repertoires were made available in a free public database intended to serve as a resource for research on the immune response to SARS-CoV-2. The sample metadata nearly always contained a de-identified subject ID, COVID-19 status, age in years and sex. Deeply sampled blood TCRbeta repertoires from subjects exposed to, actively infected with, or recovered from COVID-19 were included in the dataset. Samples were obtained from the ongoing ImmuneRACE study (first 160 participants) and from 1,200 or so subjects provided by 6 global collaborators. Where available, HLA class I and class II types were taken from metadata supplied by the sample provider and were not determined by assay-based typing. Paper-wide results and their limitations: Clinical and demographic metadata were provided uncurated, with the amount varying by source and participant.

From the germline V gene (reference sequence), CDR1 is MNHEY and CDR2 is SMNVEV. The CDR3 has 18 amino acids, counting the end cysteine and phenylalanine. Just the 54-base CDR3 DNA is kept, in frame starting at base 1. V is trimmed back by 5 bases and J by 6 bases, and the junction contains 12 bases that no gene match accounts for. This sequence uses TRBV27 and TRBJ2-1; 14 central nucleotides agree with TRBD2. This TCR came from a man in his fifties or sixties with acute or convalescent COVID-19. Sequenced material: peripheral blood. Read as DNA, the sequence is TGTGCCAGCAGTCCCCTACACGGACTAGCGGGGGGCCTCAATGAGCAGTTCTTC. Its translation reads: CASSPLHGLAGGLNEQFF.